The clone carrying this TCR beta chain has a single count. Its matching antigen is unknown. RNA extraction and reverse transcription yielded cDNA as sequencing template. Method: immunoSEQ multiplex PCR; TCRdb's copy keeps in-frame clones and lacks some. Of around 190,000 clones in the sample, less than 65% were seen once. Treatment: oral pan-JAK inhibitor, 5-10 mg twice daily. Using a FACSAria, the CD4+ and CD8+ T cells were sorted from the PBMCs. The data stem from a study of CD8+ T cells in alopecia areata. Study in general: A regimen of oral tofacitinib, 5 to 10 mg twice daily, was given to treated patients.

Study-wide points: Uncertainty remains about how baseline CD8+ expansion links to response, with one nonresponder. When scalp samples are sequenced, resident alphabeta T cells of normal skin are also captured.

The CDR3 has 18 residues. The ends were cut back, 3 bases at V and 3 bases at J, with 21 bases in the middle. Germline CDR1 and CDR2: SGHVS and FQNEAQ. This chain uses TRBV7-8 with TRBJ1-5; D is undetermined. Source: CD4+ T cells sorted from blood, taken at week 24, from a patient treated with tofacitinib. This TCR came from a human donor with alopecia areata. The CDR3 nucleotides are TGTGCCAGCAGCTTCAGGTCTATAGTGGGTGAACACAATCAGCCCCAGCATTTT. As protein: CASSFRSIVGEHNQPQHF.